This T cell receptor beta chain was observed in a study of shared clonotypes between healthy human individuals. Participating donors were healthy, HIV-negative adults free of recent acute infections or vaccinations. Using immunoSEQ multiplex PCR, the repertoire was profiled, and TCRdb retains in-frame clones only, with some absent. The sample has 2 million to 3 million clones, approximately 94% seen once. The CDR3 has 15 amino acids. The chain is built from TRBV21-1 and TRBJ2-5; the DNA was not used to check the table's D call, TRBD2. TRBV21-1 is designated a pseudogene. The specimen was naive CD4+ T cells sorted from blood. Subset indicated: CD45RA+ positively selected. This receptor was identified in a man aged 18-30 years in good health. The CDR3 DNA reads TGTGCCAGCAGCAAAGCAATTCGCGCTGAGGAGACCCAGTACTTC. Amino acids: CASSKAIRAEETQYF.